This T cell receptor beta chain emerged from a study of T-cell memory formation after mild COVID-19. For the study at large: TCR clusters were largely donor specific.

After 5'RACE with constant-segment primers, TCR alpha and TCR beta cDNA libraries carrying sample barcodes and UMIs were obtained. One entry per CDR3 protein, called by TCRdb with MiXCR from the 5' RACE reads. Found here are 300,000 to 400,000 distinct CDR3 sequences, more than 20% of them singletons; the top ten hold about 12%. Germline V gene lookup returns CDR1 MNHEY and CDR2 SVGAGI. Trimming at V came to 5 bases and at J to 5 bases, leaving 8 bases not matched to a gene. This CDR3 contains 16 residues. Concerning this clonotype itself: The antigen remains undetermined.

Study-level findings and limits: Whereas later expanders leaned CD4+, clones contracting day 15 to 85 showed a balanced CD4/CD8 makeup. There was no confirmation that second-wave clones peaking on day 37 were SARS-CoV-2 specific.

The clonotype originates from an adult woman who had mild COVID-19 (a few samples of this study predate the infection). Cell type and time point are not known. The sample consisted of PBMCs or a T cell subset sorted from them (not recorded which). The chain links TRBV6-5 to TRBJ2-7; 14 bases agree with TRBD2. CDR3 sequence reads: CASSTRTSGRSHEQYF. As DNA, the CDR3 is TGTGCCAGCAGTACCAGGACTAGCGGGAGGAGCCACGAGCAGTACTTC.